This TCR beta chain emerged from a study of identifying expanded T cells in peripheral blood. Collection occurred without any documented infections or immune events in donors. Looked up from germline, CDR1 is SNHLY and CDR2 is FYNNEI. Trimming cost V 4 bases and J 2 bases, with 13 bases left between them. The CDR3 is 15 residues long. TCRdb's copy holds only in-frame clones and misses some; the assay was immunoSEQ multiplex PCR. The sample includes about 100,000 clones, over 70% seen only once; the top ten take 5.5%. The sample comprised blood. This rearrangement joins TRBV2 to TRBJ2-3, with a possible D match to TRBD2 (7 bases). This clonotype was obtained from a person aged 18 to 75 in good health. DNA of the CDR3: TGTGCCAGCAGTGGCTGGGGGGGGCCCACAGATACGCAGTATTTT. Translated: CASSGWGGPTDTQYF.